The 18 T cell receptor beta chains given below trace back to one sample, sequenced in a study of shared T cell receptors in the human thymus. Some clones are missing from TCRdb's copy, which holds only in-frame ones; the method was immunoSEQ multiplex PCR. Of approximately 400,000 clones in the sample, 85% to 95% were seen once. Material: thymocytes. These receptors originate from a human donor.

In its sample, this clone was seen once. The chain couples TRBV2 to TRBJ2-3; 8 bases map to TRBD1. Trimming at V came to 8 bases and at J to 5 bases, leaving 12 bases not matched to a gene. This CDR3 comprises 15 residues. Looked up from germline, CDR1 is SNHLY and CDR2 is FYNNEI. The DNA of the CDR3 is TGTGCCAGCCCTTCAGGGGGCGCGGTTGGAGATACGCAGTATTTT. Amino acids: CASPSGGAVGDTQYF.

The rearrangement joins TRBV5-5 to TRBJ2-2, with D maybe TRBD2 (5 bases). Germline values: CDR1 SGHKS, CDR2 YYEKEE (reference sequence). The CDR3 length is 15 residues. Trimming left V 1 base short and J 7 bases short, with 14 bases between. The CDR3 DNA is TGTGCCAGCAGCTTGATGCGGACGGAGGTCGGGGAGCTGTTTTTT. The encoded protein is CASSLMRTEVGELFF. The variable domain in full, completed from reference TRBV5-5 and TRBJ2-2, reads DAGVTQSPTHLIKTRGQQVTLRCSPISGHKSVSWYQQVLGQGPQFIFQYYEKEERGRGNFPDRFSARQFPNYSSELNVNALLLGDSALYLCASSLMRTEVGELFFGEGSRLTVL.

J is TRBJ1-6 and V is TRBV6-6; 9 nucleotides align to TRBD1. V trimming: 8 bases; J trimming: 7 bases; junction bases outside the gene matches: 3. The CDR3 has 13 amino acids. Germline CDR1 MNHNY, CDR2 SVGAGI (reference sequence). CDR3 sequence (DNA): TGTGCCAGCCGGGACAGGGACAATTCACCCCTCCACTTT. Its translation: CASRDRDNSPLHF.

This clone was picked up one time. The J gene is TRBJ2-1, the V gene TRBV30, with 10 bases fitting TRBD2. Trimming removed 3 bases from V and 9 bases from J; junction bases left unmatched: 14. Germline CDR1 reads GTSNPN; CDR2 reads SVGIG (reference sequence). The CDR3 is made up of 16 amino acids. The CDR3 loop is CAWSRSSGRALGEQFF. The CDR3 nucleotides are TGTGCCTGGAGCCGATCAAGCGGGAGGGCCCTCGGTGAGCAGTTCTTC.

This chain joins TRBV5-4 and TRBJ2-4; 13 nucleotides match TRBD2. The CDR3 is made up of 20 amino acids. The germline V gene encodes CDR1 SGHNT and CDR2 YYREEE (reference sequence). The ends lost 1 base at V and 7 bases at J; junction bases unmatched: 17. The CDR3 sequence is CASSLTVPGTSGIRSNIQYF. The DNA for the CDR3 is TGTGCCAGCAGCTTGACGGTACCCGGGACTAGCGGGATTCGCTCGAACATTCAGTACTTC.

The CDR3, as DNA: TGTGCCAGCAGTTCCTCACTAGCGGAGCAGTTCTTC. Protein sequence: CASSSSLAEQFF. The rearrangement joins TRBV28 to TRBJ2-1; 7 bases agree with TRBD2. The CDR3 totals 12 residues. With V trimmed by 4 bases and J by 10 bases, 4 bases remained unmatched. CDR1 is MDHEN and CDR2 is SYDVKM in the germline V gene. The full variable domain, with the rest looked up from reference TRBV28 and TRBJ2-1, is DVKVTQSSRYLVKRTGEKVFLECVQDMDHENMFWYRQDPGLGLRLIYFSYDVKMKEKGDIPEGYSVSREKKERFSLILESASTNQTSMYLCASSSSLAEQFFGPGTRLTVL.

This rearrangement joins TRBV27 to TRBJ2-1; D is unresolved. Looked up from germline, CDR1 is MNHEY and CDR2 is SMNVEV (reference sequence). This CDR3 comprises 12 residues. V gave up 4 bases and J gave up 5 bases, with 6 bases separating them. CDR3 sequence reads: CASSSQDNEQFF. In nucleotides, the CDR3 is TGTGCCAGCAGTTCTCAAGACAATGAGCAGTTCTTC.

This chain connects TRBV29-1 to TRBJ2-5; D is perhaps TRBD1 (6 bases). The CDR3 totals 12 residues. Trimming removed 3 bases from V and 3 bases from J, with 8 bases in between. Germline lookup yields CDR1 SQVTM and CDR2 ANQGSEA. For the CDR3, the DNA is TGCAGCGTTGACTCAGGGGAAGAGACCCAGTACTTC. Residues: CSVDSGEETQYF.

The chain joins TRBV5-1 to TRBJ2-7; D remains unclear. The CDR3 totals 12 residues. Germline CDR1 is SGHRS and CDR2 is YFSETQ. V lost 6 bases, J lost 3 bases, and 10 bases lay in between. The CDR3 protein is CASTLDGYEQYF. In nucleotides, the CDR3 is TGCGCCAGCACCCTGGACGGCTACGAGCAGTACTTC.

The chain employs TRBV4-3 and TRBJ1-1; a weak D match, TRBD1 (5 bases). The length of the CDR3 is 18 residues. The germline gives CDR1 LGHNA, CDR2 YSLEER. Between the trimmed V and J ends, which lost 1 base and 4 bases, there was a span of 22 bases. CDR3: CASSQVRSRRARATEAFF. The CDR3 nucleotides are TGCGCCAGCAGCCAAGTCCGATCCCGCAGGGCCCGGGCCACTGAAGCTTTCTTT.

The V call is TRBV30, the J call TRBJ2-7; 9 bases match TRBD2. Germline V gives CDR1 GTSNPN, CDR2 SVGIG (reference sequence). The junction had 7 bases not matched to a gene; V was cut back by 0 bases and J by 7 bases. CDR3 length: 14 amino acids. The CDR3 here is CAWSVGLAGIEQYF. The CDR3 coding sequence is TGTGCCTGGAGTGTAGGGCTAGCGGGAATAGAGCAGTACTTC.

DNA of the CDR3: TGTGCCAGCAGTGAAATAATCTTTACCCGCACAGATACGCAGTATTTT. It translates to CASSEIIFTRTDTQYF. The gene calls are TRBV6-1 and TRBJ2-3; D unclear. V was trimmed by 2 bases and J by 1 base, leaving 13 bases between them. CDR3 length: 16 residues. Per germline, CDR1 MNHNS and CDR2 SASEGT.

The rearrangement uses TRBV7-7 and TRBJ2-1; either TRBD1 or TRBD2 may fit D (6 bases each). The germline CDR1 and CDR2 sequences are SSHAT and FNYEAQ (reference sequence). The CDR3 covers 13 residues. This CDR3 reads CASGFGGLNEQFF. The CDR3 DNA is TGTGCTAGCGGCTTCGGGGGCCTCAATGAGCAGTTCTTC.

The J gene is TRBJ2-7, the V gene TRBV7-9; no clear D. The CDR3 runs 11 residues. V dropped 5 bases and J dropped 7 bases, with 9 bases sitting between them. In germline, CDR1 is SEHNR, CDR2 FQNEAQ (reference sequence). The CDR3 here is CASSALREQYF. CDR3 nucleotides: TGTGCCAGCAGCGCACTCAGGGAGCAGTACTTC.

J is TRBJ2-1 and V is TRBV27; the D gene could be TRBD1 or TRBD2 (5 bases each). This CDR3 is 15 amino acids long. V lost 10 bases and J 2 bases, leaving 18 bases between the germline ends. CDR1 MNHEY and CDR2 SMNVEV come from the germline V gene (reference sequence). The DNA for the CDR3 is TGTGCCATTAAATCTGGGGGAGTGGCCTACAATGAGCAGTTCTTC. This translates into CAIKSGGVAYNEQFF.

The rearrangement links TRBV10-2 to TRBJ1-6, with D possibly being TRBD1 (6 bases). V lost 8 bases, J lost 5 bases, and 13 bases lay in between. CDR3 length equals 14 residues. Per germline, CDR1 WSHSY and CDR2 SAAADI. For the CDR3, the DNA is TGCGCCAGCGGGCAGGGGAAGGATAATTCACCCCTCCACTTT. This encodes CASGQGKDNSPLHF.

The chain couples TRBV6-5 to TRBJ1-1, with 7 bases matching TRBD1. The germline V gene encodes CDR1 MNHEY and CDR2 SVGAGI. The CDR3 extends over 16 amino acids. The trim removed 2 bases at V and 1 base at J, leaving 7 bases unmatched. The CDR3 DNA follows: TGTGCCAGCAGTTACACTCCGACAGGGACGAACACTGAAGCTTTCTTT. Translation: CASSYTPTGTNTEAFF.

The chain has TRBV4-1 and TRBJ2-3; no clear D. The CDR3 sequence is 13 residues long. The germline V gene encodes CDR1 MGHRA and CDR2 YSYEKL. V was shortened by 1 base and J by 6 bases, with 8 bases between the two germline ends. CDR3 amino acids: CASSQAVRDTQYF. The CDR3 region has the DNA TGCGCCAGCAGCCAAGCGGTCAGGGATACGCAGTATTTT.